A selection of T cell receptor beta chains follows, all from one sample in a study of blood T cell repertoires in COVID-19. TCRdb's table, derived via immunoSEQ multiplex PCR, lists solely in-frame clones and lacks some. Of about 330,000 clones in the sample, 85% were seen once. Sample: peripheral blood. The origin of the receptors is a human donor in a cohort sampled during active COVID-19. Each CDR3 is given with its conserved first and last residue. The order of the fields is V gene, J gene, D gene, clone size, CDR3 protein, CDR3 DNA. The D gene is left open where the match is weak. Expanded clones get a size class; other rows say once, few or many, or leave the size out.

V: TRBV11-2; J: TRBJ2-7; D: NA; size: few; CDR3: CASSLRAGAEQYF; DNA: TGTGCCAGCAGCTTGAGGGCAGGGGCTGAGCAGTACTTC
V: TRBV24-1; J: TRBJ2-3; D: TRBD1; size: once; CDR3: CATSTRGQGRTDTQYF; DNA: TGTGCCACCAGCACCCGCGGACAGGGGAGAACAGATACGCAGTATTTT
V: TRBV7-6; J: TRBJ2-1; D: NA; size: NA; CDR3: CASSRRAGNEQFF; DNA: TGTGCCAGCAGCAGAAGGGCGGGCAATGAGCAGTTCTTC
V: TRBV7-8; J: TRBJ2-7; D: TRBD1; size: NA; CDR3: CASSEGQGFYYEQYF; DNA: TGTGCCAGCAGCGAAGGACAGGGATTTTACTACGAGCAGTACTTC
V: TRBV30; J: TRBJ2-3; D: TRBD1; size: many; CDR3: CAWTPDRGNTQYF; DNA: TGTGCCTGGACTCCTGACAGGGGTAATACGCAGTATTTT
V: TRBV10-3; J: TRBJ2-2; D: TRBD2; size: NA; CDR3: CAISSSGGANTGELFF; DNA: TGTGCCATCAGTTCTAGCGGGGGGGCGAACACCGGGGAGCTGTTTTTT
V: TRBV5-1; J: TRBJ2-3; D: NA; size: NA; CDR3: CASSGLGARTDTQYF; DNA: TGCGCCAGCAGCGGGTTAGGGGCACGCACAGATACGCAGTATTTT
V: TRBV7-9; J: TRBJ1-1; D: NA; size: NA; CDR3: CASSLWGETEAFF; DNA: TGTGCCAGCAGCTTATGGGGGGAAACTGAAGCTTTCTTT
V: TRBV27; J: TRBJ2-4; D: NA; size: NA; CDR3: CASSRRRTDQNIQYF; DNA: TGTGCCAGCAGCCGACGCCGGACAGACCAAAACATTCAGTACTTC
V: TRBV12-3/TRBV12-4; J: TRBJ2-2; D: NA; size: NA; CDR3: CASSSFTGELFF; DNA: TGTGCCAGCAGTTCATTCACCGGGGAGCTGTTTTTT
V: TRBV15; J: TRBJ1-2; D: NA; size: NA; CDR3: CATSRDLGGRRGYTF; DNA: TGTGCCACCAGCAGAGATCTGGGAGGTAGAAGGGGCTACACCTTC
V: TRBV10-2; J: TRBJ2-1; D: TRBD2; size: few; CDR3: CASSAGTSGPKQFF; DNA: TGCGCCAGCAGTGCCGGGACTAGCGGGCCGAAGCAGTTCTTC
V: TRBV7-9; J: TRBJ2-2; D: NA; size: NA; CDR3: CASSPPRGVSSGELFF; DNA: TGTGCCAGCAGCCCCCCGAGAGGAGTTTCGTCCGGGGAGCTGTTTTTT
V: TRBV30; J: TRBJ1-5; D: TRBD1; size: NA; CDR3: CAWSVQTGDWPQHF; DNA: TGTGCCTGGAGTGTACAGACAGGGGATTGGCCCCAGCATTTT
V: TRBV19; J: TRBJ2-6; D: TRBD1; size: NA; CDR3: CASHDRAGANVLTF; DNA: TGTGCCAGCCACGACAGGGCTGGGGCCAACGTCCTGACTTTC
V: TRBV19; J: TRBJ1-1; D: NA; size: NA; CDR3: CASSITREIDSEAFF; DNA: TGTGCCAGTAGTATTACCCGGGAGATTGACTCCGAAGCTTTCTTT
V: TRBV4-1; J: TRBJ2-7; D: TRBD1; size: few; CDR3: CASSLWTGAYEQYF; DNA: TGCGCCAGCAGCCTGTGGACAGGGGCCTACGAGCAGTACTTC
V: TRBV7-9; J: TRBJ2-7; D: NA; size: NA; CDR3: CASSSPDISYEQYF; DNA: TGTGCCAGCAGCTCCCCGGACATCTCCTACGAGCAGTACTTC
V: TRBV18; J: TRBJ1-6; D: NA; size: NA; CDR3: CASSQRLGPGQNNSPLHF; DNA: TGTGCCAGCTCACAGAGGCTAGGTCCGGGACAAAATAATTCACCCCTCCACTTT
V: TRBV7-8; J: TRBJ2-7; D: NA; size: NA; CDR3: CATTGTTYEQYF; DNA: TGTGCCACCACAGGGACCACCTACGAGCAGTACTTC
V: TRBV30; J: TRBJ1-2; D: NA; size: NA; CDR3: CAWMRDYGYTF; DNA: TGTGCCTGGATGAGGGACTATGGCTACACCTTC
V: TRBV29-1; J: TRBJ2-3; D: TRBD2; size: NA; CDR3: CSVLAGGPYTQYF; DNA: TGCAGCGTCCTAGCGGGGGGGCCTTATACGCAGTATTTT
V: TRBV4-1; J: TRBJ2-1; D: TRBD2; size: once; CDR3: CASSLALAGAYNEQFF; DNA: TGCGCCAGCAGTCTGGCTCTAGCGGGGGCCTACAATGAGCAGTTCTTC
V: TRBV10-2; J: TRBJ1-3; D: TRBD1; size: NA; CDR3: CASRGDRYSGNTIYF; DNA: TGCGCCAGCAGGGGGGACAGATACTCTGGAAACACCATATATTTT
V: TRBV12-3/TRBV12-4; J: TRBJ2-5; D: TRBD2; size: NA; CDR3: CASSTSGVETQYF; DNA: TGTGCCAGCAGCACTAGCGGGGTTGAGACCCAGTACTTC
V: TRBV27; J: TRBJ2-7; D: TRBD2; size: NA; CDR3: CASSTRGVFGQYF; DNA: TGTGCCAGCAGTACGCGGGGGGTCTTCGGGCAGTACTTC
V: TRBV15; J: TRBJ2-2; D: TRBD2; size: once; CDR3: CATHFSGGGTGELFF; DNA: TGTGCCACCCACTTTAGCGGGGGAGGCACCGGGGAGCTGTTTTTT
V: TRBV5-1; J: TRBJ2-3; D: TRBD1; size: NA; CDR3: CASSSVPGQGIGDTQYF; DNA: TGCGCCAGCAGCTCCGTCCCGGGACAGGGTATAGGCGATACGCAGTATTTT
V: TRBV7-8; J: TRBJ2-1; D: NA; size: NA; CDR3: CASSLGLASHNEQFF; DNA: TGTGCCAGCAGCTTAGGATTAGCCTCCCACAATGAGCAGTTCTTC
V: TRBV20-1; J: TRBJ2-1; D: TRBD2; size: few; CDR3: CSASSGGEYNEQFF; DNA: TGCAGTGCTAGTAGCGGGGGCGAGTACAATGAGCAGTTCTTC
V: TRBV5-4; J: TRBJ1-5; D: NA; size: NA; CDR3: CASSSAVDQPQHF; DNA: TGTGCCAGCAGCTCCGCGGTCGATCAGCCCCAGCATTTT
V: TRBV7-9; J: TRBJ1-1; D: TRBD1; size: NA; CDR3: CASSPDRDRAEAFF; DNA: TGTGCCAGCAGCCCCGACAGGGATCGAGCTGAAGCTTTCTTT
V: TRBV6-5; J: TRBJ1-2; D: NA; size: many; CDR3: CASSYSPTPNGYTF; DNA: TGTGCCAGCAGTTACTCACCCACACCGAACGGCTACACCTTC
V: TRBV19; J: TRBJ1-4; D: NA; size: NA; CDR3: CASSMNRATNEKLFF; DNA: TGTGCCAGTAGTATGAACAGGGCAACTAATGAAAAACTGTTTTTT
V: TRBV7-3; J: TRBJ1-1; D: NA; size: NA; CDR3: CASSQKGRWEGTEAFF; DNA: TGTGCCAGCAGTCAAAAAGGGCGGTGGGAGGGGACTGAAGCTTTCTTT
V: TRBV19; J: TRBJ1-1; D: NA; size: NA; CDR3: CASLNTEAGTEAFF; DNA: TGTGCCAGCCTAAACACAGAAGCGGGCACTGAAGCTTTCTTT
V: TRBV3-1/TRBV3-2; J: TRBJ1-4; D: TRBD1; size: NA; CDR3: CASSLRTGSNEKLFF; DNA: TGTGCCAGCAGCCTTCGGACAGGGTCTAATGAAAAACTGTTTTTT
V: TRBV6-2/TRBV6-3; J: TRBJ2-7; D: NA; size: few; CDR3: CASSRSGYEQYF; DNA: TGTGCCAGCAGTCGTAGCGGCTACGAGCAGTACTTC
V: TRBV5-6; J: TRBJ1-2; D: NA; size: NA; CDR3: CASTPQGSYGYTF; DNA: TGTGCCAGCACCCCACAAGGGAGCTATGGCTACACCTTC
V: TRBV6-4; J: TRBJ2-2; D: NA; size: NA; CDR3: CASSDPTGGDTGELFF; DNA: TGTGCCAGCAGTGACCCGACCGGGGGAGATACCGGGGAGCTGTTTTTT